The present T cell receptor (beta chain) was sequenced within a study of cytomegalovirus exposure and HLA in healthy donors listed by TCRdb under 2017. Some background on the complete study: In an earlier analysis of fewer than 750 of the donors, approximately 300 Gb of sequence data and some 100 million unique TCR beta sequences from roughly 180 million T cells were reported. The aim of the study was to test whether cataloging public T cell receptors could identify signatures of past pathogen exposure. All discovery cohort repertoires had been generated using a single sequencing platform. A separate validation cohort of about 110 different subjects was used in addition to the roughly 640-subject first cohort. To predict cytomegalovirus infection status, the study combined high-throughput TCR immunosequencing, statistical association of individual TCRs with disease status, and machine learning. Of the roughly 400 genotyped donors, roughly 80% fell in the genetic ancestry cluster associated with self-reported Caucasian donors. Donor age, sex, ethnicity and CMV serostatus were collected together with the repertoire data. Typing coverage differed by locus: A, B, C, DRB1 and DQB1 were typed in about 629-640 donors, DQA1 in around 500, DPA1 in 606, and DPB1 in approximately 450. Using immunosequencing, the study profiled T cell repertoires from about 650 subjects and related those repertoires to cytomegalovirus serostatus. Genome-wide SNP genotypes for about 55% of the roughly 670 donors were used in a later genetic analysis, which treated that subset as a discovery cohort. HLA typing included class I and class II loci at four-digit resolution. Because of strong linkage in the cohort, four to six DR-DQ haplotypes were treated as single units for association and clustering. Rather than using new phenotypic data, the later analysis identified candidate immune exposures from TCR beta sequences and from how often those sequences occurred across donors. Around 320 gigabases of sequencing data and 80 million or so unique TCR sequences were included in an early release covering about 700 HLA-typed donors. On average, around 240,000 unique TCR beta nucleotide sequences were sequenced per donor among fewer than 500 genotyped donors of the cohort, with roughly 18% of those sequences being non-productive. An earlier analysis of some 600 of the donors applied high-throughput TCR beta sequencing to assess whether each TCR beta V gene segment acted as functional or pseudogenic. To study patterns of TCR occurrence, a later analysis re-analyzed previously published TCR beta repertoires from more than 550 donors and added high-resolution HLA genotyping. Broader findings and caveats from the paper: Cytomegalovirus status was reported to be diagnosed by the classifier with high specificity and sensitivity in both the original and validation cohorts. Because some donors lacked HLA typing at each locus, the association tests relied only on the typed subset. Presence/absence analyses assumed roughly uniform sequencing depth across donors, an assumption that may not hold. In a later analysis, the rate of TCR association differed among HLA loci, with DRB1 alleles having the most associated TCRs and HLA-C alleles having the fewest. A further reported finding was that TCR beta sequences accurately predicted the HLA-A and HLA-B alleles for most subjects in the first cohort. According to a later analysis, parvovirus B19, influenza, CMV and Epstein-Barr virus appeared linked to several top co-occurrence clusters. According to the authors, the approach could potentially be generalized to other disease states and immunological phenotypes. A later analysis associated 15,000 to 20,000 TCR beta sequences with specific HLA alleles at a false discovery rate of 0.05. A later analysis found that HLA-associated TCR beta chains were more clonally expanded and had lower generation probabilities than equally common non-associated chains. In a later genetic analysis, a missense DCLRE1C variant was associated with V-gene and J-gene trimming of TCR beta chains, and the association was replicated in an independent cohort. A later analysis found that most CMV-associated TCR beta chains appeared HLA-restricted, with HLA associations seemingly driven largely by CMV exposure. Three of the identified cytomegalovirus-associated TCR beta chains were confirmed in vitro to be specific for cytomegalovirus antigens. Linkage disequilibrium might explain the correlated functional status among segregating V segments, but an unknown experimental factor could not be ruled out. Compared with the roughly 720-donor mean, donors in an Asian-associated ancestry cluster had fewer N-insertions in productive TCRs, according to a later genetic analysis. When HLA alleles, especially DR and DQ, strongly co-occurred, attributing TCR associations to individual alleles was difficult. Some IMGT-functional V segments, including TRBV6-2 and TRBV6-3, could not be distinguished by the 87-base-pair reads and were therefore excluded. A group of highly shared sequence variants was considered likely to be a technical artifact of the sequencing pipeline. While some public TCRs were present in many individuals, most TCR sequences turned up only very rarely across donors. Only TCR beta chains were sequenced in this cohort, and the absence of alpha or paired-chain data limited detectable features. CMV serostatus was the only immune exposure information available for the cohort. In an earlier analysis of around 600 of the donors, most TCR beta V segments appeared in productive rearrangements about 87% or about 30% of the time, broadly matching IMGT annotations. The earlier analysis of approximately 540 of the donors excluded some 16 rarely observed V segments, including chromosome 9 orphons, because counts were too low. A total of about 180 TCR beta chains were listed by the study as associated with cytomegalovirus.

About this clone itself: It lacks a known antigen. No much larger clone is present one base from it, and per-base qualities are unavailable.

The cohort consisted of 666 healthy bone marrow donors. All cohort members were sampled while nominally healthy, although unrecorded immune exposures were likely present. The donor was CMV seropositive and belonged to the group of over 250 seropositive cohort members. A peripheral blood sample was provided by each donor, and peripheral blood mononuclear cells were used for TCR beta sequencing. Genomic DNA was extracted from the blood cell samples with the Qiagen DNeasy Blood Extraction Kit. Receptor libraries were prepared by the immunoSEQ multiplex PCR assay. For the multiplex PCR, a mixture combining 60 forward primers for TCR Vbeta segments and 13 reverse primers for TCR Jbeta segments was used. A multiplex PCR assay on genomic DNA amplified the CDR3 region of rearranged TCR beta genes. The amplified TCR beta libraries were sequenced on the Illumina HiSeq System as 87-base-pair reads. Processing in the source paper ran as follows. A later analysis tallied 75 million to 85 million unique TCR beta chains across the 666 repertoires, and about 12 million of those chains were shared by two or more donors. To remove PCR and sequencing errors, raw reads were error-corrected and collapsed into unique sequences using a nearest-neighbor algorithm that merged closely related sequences. Alignment of CDR3 sequences to IMGT reference sequences was used to assign V, D and J gene segments. For a sequence to be retained, a match of at least six nucleotides was required to both a V gene segment and a J gene segment. A rearrangement was called productive if the CDR3 had no stop codons and remained in frame with V and J, and every other rearrangement was called non-productive. CDR3 was defined by IMGT convention, running from the second conserved V-encoded cysteine to the conserved J-encoded phenylalanine. In an earlier analysis of around 600 of the donors, sequences lacking an unambiguous match to a single V gene segment were excluded. In an earlier analysis of a few hundred of the donors, a V segment was called functional when productive rearrangements were above 56.7%, and segregating when the standard deviation between donors exceeded 5%. To diagnose cytomegalovirus status from the catalog of TCR beta chain sequences, a statistical classification framework was built. A later analysis assigned V and J genes by comparing TCR nucleotide sequences with IMGT/GENE-DB human TR gene sequences. A later analysis assigned CDR3 sequences and most-parsimonious VDJ recombination scenarios with the TCRdist pipeline. In a later analysis, each TCR beta chain was defined by its CDR3 amino acid sequence together with its V-gene family, and reads without a unique V-gene family were excluded. As a way to deal with suspected cross-contamination and a sequencing artifact, a later analysis dropped nearly 600 nucleotide sequences that were highly shared and had low generation probability. A later analysis calculated a clonal expansion index for each public chain from normalized within-repertoire ranks of inferred template counts. In a later analysis, generation probabilities were computed with a VDJ recombination model fitted to out-of-frame rearrangements, and the resulting probabilities were checked against IGoR. A later analysis scored TCR-TCR, TCR-HLA and TCR-CMV co-occurrence with hypergeometric tests, applying a repertoire-size bias correction to TCR pairs. In a later analysis, false discovery rates were estimated by permuting HLA or CMV assignments 20 times. In a later analysis, co-occurring TCRs were grouped using DBSCAN, and TCRdist sequence similarity was added for clustering within HLA-allele-positive subsets. For co-occurrence clustering, repertoires with fewer than 30,000 or more than 120,000 public chains were excluded, along with about five repertoires with anomalous nucleotide sharing. Sourced from immuneACCESS, this table was stored by TCRdb with only in-frame sequences that have V and J called. A share of the clones is absent; for the studies checked, an unresolved V gene accounts for under half, and the remainder has no known explanation. V and J calls and clone size come straight from that table; D and trimming were deduced from the DNA. This sample is represented by roughly 120,000 clones; 65% to 80% of them were singletons. The top ten clones comprise about 2.9% of the sample.

V lost 2 bases and J lost 4 bases; the stretch between them is 10 bases long. Including cysteine and phenylalanine, the CDR3 has 13 amino acids. Kept here is only the CDR3 DNA, which spans 39 bases and is read in frame from base 1. CDR1 and CDR2 are drawn from the germline V gene: SGDLS, YYNGEE. Recombination linked TRBV9 to TRBJ2-7; there is no confident call for the D gene. The sequencing sample was made of PBMCs. This TCR came from a woman aged 55-70 years in good health and CMV-seropositive. The DNA sequence follows: TGTGCCAGCAGCGTTGGGCTTGGGTACGAGCAGTACTTC. Protein translation: CASSVGLGYEQYF. Outside the CDR3, residues come from the reference TRBV9 and TRBJ2-7 proteins, so the full variable domain is: DSGVTQTPKHLITATGQRVTLRCSPRSGDLSVYWYQQSLDQGLQFLIQYYNGEERAKGNILERFSAQQFPDLHSELNLSSLELGDSALYFCASSVGLGYEQYFGPGTRLTVT.